A single sample is the source of the 25 T cell receptor beta chains below, sequenced in a study of T cell responses to AZD1222 COVID-19 vaccine. The data were produced by immunoSEQ multiplex PCR, yet TCRdb's version contains in-frame clones alone and is incomplete. Among more than 85,000 clones listed, 85% to 90% were seen once. The specimen comprised peripheral blood, sampled 28 days after the second AZD1222 dose. The source of these receptors is an adult who received the AZD1222 COVID-19 vaccine.

CDR3 sequence reads: CASTQVIGTEAFF. The CDR3 coding sequence is TGTGCCAGCACCCAGGTAATAGGAACTGAAGCTTTCTTT. V gene TRBV12-3 or TRBV12-4 combines with J gene TRBJ1-1; D remains ambiguous. The CDR3 is made up of 13 amino acids. With 7 bases removed from V and 5 bases from J, the gap between germline ends came to 14 bases.

The V call is TRBV11-2, the J call TRBJ2-1; D is possibly TRBD1 or TRBD2 (5 bases each). Germline values: CDR1 SGHAT, CDR2 FQNNGV. The CDR3 has 14 amino acids. Deletions cut 5 bases from V and 6 bases from J, with 14 bases between. The CDR3: CASSPGRGLNEQFF. The CDR3 DNA is TGTGCCAGCAGCCCGGGGCGCGGACTCAATGAGCAGTTCTTC.

The chain carries TRBV5-1 and TRBJ1-5; 7 bases map to TRBD1. Germline CDR1 SGHRS, CDR2 YFSETQ. The junction had 2 bases not matched to a gene; V was cut back by 4 bases and J by 4 bases. The CDR3 spans 13 residues. CDR3 nucleotides: TGCGCCAGCAGCGAGACAGGGAATCAGCCCCAGCATTTT. This codes for CASSETGNQPQHF.

The rearrangement links TRBV11-3 to TRBJ2-7; 7 positions match TRBD1. Germline V gene data show CDR1 as SGHNT and CDR2 as YENEEA. The CDR3 length is 15 residues. Trimming at V came to 1 base and at J to 4 bases, leaving 7 bases not matched to a gene. The CDR3 is CASSLGTGGGYEQYF. The CDR3 DNA is TGTGCCAGCAGCTTAGGGACAGGTGGAGGATACGAGCAGTACTTC.

This chain connects TRBV27 to TRBJ2-4; possible D gene TRBD2, 5 bases. This CDR3 has 13 residues. Germline loops: CDR1 MNHEY, CDR2 SMNVEV (reference sequence). V lost 1 base to trimming and J lost 15 bases, with 16 bases between them. This CDR3 reads CASSLLGVSEVYF. DNA for the CDR3: TGTGCCAGCAGTTTATTGGGCGTCTCGGAGGTGTACTTC.

This sequence joins TRBV4-1 and TRBJ2-5; 9 bases map to TRBD1. The CDR3 has 17 residues. Trimming took 1 base from V and 2 from J; bases not matched to a gene: 8. Germline V gene data show CDR1 as MGHRA and CDR2 as YSYEKL. The CDR3 protein is CASSQGPLGQGQETQYF. The CDR3 DNA reads as TGCGCCAGCAGCCAAGGTCCATTGGGACAGGGACAAGAGACCCAGTACTTC.

The J gene is TRBJ2-3, the V gene TRBV11-3; D gene ambiguous. The CDR3 has 14 amino acids. The germline gives CDR1 SGHNT, CDR2 YENEEA. V lost 1 base, J lost 6 bases, and 11 bases lay in between. The CDR3 spells CASSLVGSRDTQYF. CDR3 DNA sequence: TGTGCCAGCAGCTTAGTGGGCTCTCGGGATACGCAGTATTTT.

The genes are TRBV3-1 (or the pseudogene TRBV3-2) and TRBJ2-7; 8 positions agree with TRBD1. CDR1 is LGHDT, CDR2 YNNKEL, per germline (reference sequence). Unmatched junction bases numbered 5, after V lost 1 base and J lost 3 bases. The CDR3 runs 15 residues. The CDR3 region is CASSQGFTGGYEQYF. DNA for the CDR3: TGTGCCAGCAGCCAAGGATTTACAGGGGGCTACGAGCAGTACTTC.

The chain is built from TRBV5-4 and TRBJ1-1; D is perhaps TRBD1 (5 bases). The CDR3 sequence is 13 residues long. Germline V gene data show CDR1 as SGHNT and CDR2 as YYREEE (reference sequence). The V gene lost 5 bases and the J gene lost 1 base, with 9 bases spanning the gap. Here the CDR3 reads CASRLDRNTEAFF. DNA of the CDR3: TGTGCCAGCAGATTAGACAGGAACACTGAAGCTTTCTTT.

The rearrangement uses TRBV7-3 and TRBJ2-1; no clear D gene. Germline V gene sequence: CDR1 SGHTA, CDR2 FQGTGA. The CDR3 runs 12 residues. V was clipped by 5 bases and J by 3 bases, with 5 bases between them. The CDR3 spells CASSPNYNEQFF. CDR3 nucleotide sequence: TGTGCCAGCAGCCCTAACTACAATGAGCAGTTCTTC.

The genes are TRBV5-1 and TRBJ1-1; 12 bases fit TRBD1. Germline loops: CDR1 SGHRS, CDR2 YFSETQ. There are 15 residues in the CDR3. Trimming took 7 bases from V and 11 from J; bases not matched to a gene: 15. CDR3 sequence reads: CASAISPGQGARAFF. The DNA for the CDR3 is TGCGCCAGCGCCATATCCCCGGGACAGGGGGCGCGTGCTTTCTTT.

J is TRBJ2-7 and V is TRBV3-1 (or the pseudogene TRBV3-2); perhaps TRBD2 as D (6 bases). Germline V gene data show CDR1 as LGHDT and CDR2 as YNNKEL (reference sequence). CDR3 length: 15 amino acids. The germline V and J ends were trimmed by 5 bases and 5 bases, with 19 bases remaining between them. The CDR3 loop reads CASSAPGRGINEQYF. CDR3 nucleotides: TGTGCCAGCAGCGCCCCTGGGCGGGGCATCAACGAGCAGTACTTC.

The chain joins TRBV11-2 to TRBJ2-7, with unresolved D. This CDR3 spans 11 amino acids. Germline values: CDR1 SGHAT, CDR2 FQNNGV. Trimming shortened V by 2 bases and J by 5 bases, and 4 bases separated the two germline ends. CDR3 nucleotides: TGTGCCAGCAGCTTATCTCACGAGCAGTACTTC. It specifies CASSLSHEQYF.

This chain uses TRBV10-3 with TRBJ2-5; D is unresolved. The CDR3 sequence is 12 residues long. Trimming shortened V by 0 bases and J by 9 bases, and 8 bases separated the two germline ends. CDR1 and CDR2 from the germline V gene are ENHRY and SYGVKD. The CDR3 DNA follows: TGTGCCATCAGTGAGTCGACTGGGGCCCAGTACTTC. It is translated as CAISESTGAQYF.

The chain has TRBV10-1 and TRBJ2-7, with D hard to call. The V gene's germline CDR1 is WNHNN and CDR2 SYGVQD (reference sequence). The CDR3 is made up of 13 amino acids. V lost 2 bases and J lost 4, with 9 bases in between. The CDR3 is CASSEPPLYEQYF. As DNA, the CDR3 is TGCGCCAGCAGTGAGCCCCCATTATACGAGCAGTACTTC.

The chain combines TRBV3-1 (or the pseudogene TRBV3-2) with TRBJ1-3; D is undetermined. This CDR3 has 15 residues. Germline V lookup: CDR1 LGHDT, CDR2 YNNKEL (reference sequence). The V end was cut by 6 bases, the J end by 0 bases, with 12 bases between. CDR3 nucleotide sequence: TGTGCCAGCAGTCCCTCCGCGGACTCTGGAAACACCATATATTTT. Encoded protein: CASSPSADSGNTIYF.

Only one count was recorded for this clone. V and J are TRBV19 and TRBJ1-2; D perhaps matches TRBD1 (5 bases). The V end was cut by 3 bases, the J end by 2 bases, with 22 bases between. This CDR3 is built from 18 residues. Germline lookup yields CDR1 LNHDA and CDR2 SQIVND (reference sequence). CDR3: CASSMGQTGGTKNYGYTF. CDR3 nucleotides: TGTGCCAGTAGTATGGGTCAGACCGGGGGGACGAAGAACTATGGCTACACCTTC.

This sequence joins TRBV12-3 or TRBV12-4 and TRBJ2-7; D not certain. CDR3 size: 11 residues. V lost 9 bases and J lost 0, with 6 bases in between. CDR3 sequence reads: CASAISYEQYF. The CDR3, as DNA: TGTGCCAGTGCGATCTCCTACGAGCAGTACTTC.

This clone was observed once. The rearrangement joins TRBV28 to TRBJ1-2; D is uncertain. CDR1 MDHEN and CDR2 SYDVKM come from the germline V gene. The CDR3 has 14 residues. V was cut by 7 bases and J by 0 bases, with 12 bases left in between. In DNA form, the CDR3 reads TGTGCCAGCACCTTTCCCCACCCTAACTATGGCTACACCTTC. Translation gives CASTFPHPNYGYTF.

The chain couples TRBV19 to TRBJ1-5, with D perhaps TRBD1 (5 bases). CDR1 and CDR2 from the germline V gene are LNHDA and SQIVND (reference sequence). The CDR3 sequence is 14 residues long. Trimming removed 7 bases from V and 7 bases from J, with 17 bases in between. CDR3 protein: CASMRQGANQPQHF. CDR3 DNA: TGTGCCAGTATGAGGCAGGGAGCAAACCAGCCCCAGCATTTT.

This CDR3 is CASSFGGAYGYTF. CDR3 coding DNA: TGTGCCAGCAGTTTTGGGGGCGCCTATGGCTACACCTTC. The chain uses TRBV28 and TRBJ1-2; D may be TRBD1 (6 bases). This CDR3 is built from 13 residues. The germline gives CDR1 MDHEN, CDR2 SYDVKM. Trimming took off 3 bases at V and 4 bases at J, with 9 bases between the two ends.

The rearrangement uses TRBV10-1 and TRBJ1-5; tentatively, D is TRBD1 (5 bases). CDR1 is WNHNN, CDR2 SYGVQD, per germline (reference sequence). Trimming left V 11 bases short and J 2 bases short, with 16 bases between. The CDR3 spans 14 residues. The CDR3 sequence is CALGWVRGNQPQHF. The DNA for the CDR3 is TGCGCCCTCGGATGGGTCAGGGGCAATCAGCCCCAGCATTTT.

This sequence joins TRBV5-1 and TRBJ1-2; 12 bases fit TRBD1. Germline V gene sequence: CDR1 SGHRS, CDR2 YFSETQ. The CDR3 length is 15 residues. V lost 4 bases, J lost 7 bases, and 8 bases stayed unmatched. The CDR3 DNA reads as TGCGCCAGCAGCCCGGAGGGACAGGGGGCAGGTGGCTACACCTTC. Amino acids: CASSPEGQGAGGYTF.

The rearrangement links TRBV6-1 to TRBJ1-5, with D tentatively TRBD1 (5 bases). V was pared by 3 bases and J by 6 bases, with 15 bases between. Germline V gene sequence: CDR1 MNHNS, CDR2 SASEGT. CDR3 length: 15 amino acids. In DNA form, the CDR3 reads TGTGCCAGCAGTGATGATGGGGGAGCGGGTCAGCCCCAGCATTTT. It specifies CASSDDGGAGQPQHF.

The rearrangement links TRBV3-1 (or the pseudogene TRBV3-2) to TRBJ2-1; 8 nucleotides align to TRBD1. Germline CDR1 reads LGHDT; CDR2 reads YNNKEL (reference sequence). The CDR3 spans 15 residues. J was trimmed by 3 bases and V by 6 bases; bases with no gene match: 7. The chain's CDR3 is CASSKQGVNYNEQFF. The DNA of the CDR3 is TGTGCCAGCAGTAAACAGGGGGTCAACTACAATGAGCAGTTCTTC.